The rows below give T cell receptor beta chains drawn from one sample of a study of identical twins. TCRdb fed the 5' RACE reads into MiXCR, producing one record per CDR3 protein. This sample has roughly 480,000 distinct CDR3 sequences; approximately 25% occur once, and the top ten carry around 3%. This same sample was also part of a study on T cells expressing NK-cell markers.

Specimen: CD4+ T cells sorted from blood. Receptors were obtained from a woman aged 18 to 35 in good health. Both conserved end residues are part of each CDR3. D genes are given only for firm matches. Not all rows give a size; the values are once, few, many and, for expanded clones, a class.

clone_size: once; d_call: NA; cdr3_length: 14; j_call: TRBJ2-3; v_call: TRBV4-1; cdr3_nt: TGCGCCAGCAGCCAAGATTGGCGCCGGGATACGCAGTATTTT; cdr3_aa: CASSQDWRRDTQYF
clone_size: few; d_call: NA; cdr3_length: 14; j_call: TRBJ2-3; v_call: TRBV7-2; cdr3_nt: TGTGCCAGCAGCCCTGGGGGCCTCACAGATACGCAGTATTTT; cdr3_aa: CASSPGGLTDTQYF
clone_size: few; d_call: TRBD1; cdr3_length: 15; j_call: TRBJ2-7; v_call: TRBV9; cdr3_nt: TGTGCCAGCAGCGTAGGAATGGGACAGTTCTACGAGCAGTACTTC; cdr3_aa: CASSVGMGQFYEQYF
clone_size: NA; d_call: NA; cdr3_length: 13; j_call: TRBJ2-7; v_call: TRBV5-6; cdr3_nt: TGTGCCAGCAGCCGGGACTCTTTCTACGAGCAGTACTTC; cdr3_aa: CASSRDSFYEQYF
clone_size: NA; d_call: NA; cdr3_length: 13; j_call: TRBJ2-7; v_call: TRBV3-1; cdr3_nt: TGTGCCAGCAGCCAAGTGTGGTCAAACGAGCAGTACTTC; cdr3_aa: CASSQVWSNEQYF
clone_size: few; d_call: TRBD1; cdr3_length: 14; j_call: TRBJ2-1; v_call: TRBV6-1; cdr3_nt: TGTGCCTCAAAACAGGGGCTAACCTACAATGAGCAGTTCTTC; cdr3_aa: CASKQGLTYNEQFF
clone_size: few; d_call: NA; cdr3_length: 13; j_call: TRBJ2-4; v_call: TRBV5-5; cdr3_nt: TGTGCCAGCAACCCGCCCGCCAAAAACATTCAGTACTTC; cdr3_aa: CASNPPAKNIQYF
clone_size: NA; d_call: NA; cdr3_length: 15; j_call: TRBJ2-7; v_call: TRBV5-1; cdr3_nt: TGCGCCAGCAGCTTCGGCCTAGTCTCGGACGGCGAGCAGTACTTC; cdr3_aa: CASSFGLVSDGEQYF
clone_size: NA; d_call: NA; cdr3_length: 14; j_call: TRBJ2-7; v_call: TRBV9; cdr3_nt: TGTGCCAGCAGCGTTAAGGGAGTCTCCTACGAGCAGTACTTC; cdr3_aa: CASSVKGVSYEQYF
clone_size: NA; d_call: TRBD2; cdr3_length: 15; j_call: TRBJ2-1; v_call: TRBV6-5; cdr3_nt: TGTGCCAGCAGTTATCGGCGGGAGTCCTACAATGAGCAGTTCTTC; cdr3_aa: CASSYRRESYNEQFF
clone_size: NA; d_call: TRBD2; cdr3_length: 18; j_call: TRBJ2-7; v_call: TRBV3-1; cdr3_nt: TGTGCCAGCAGCCTTCGTTTAGCGGGAGGGCCAAGGGTCTACGAGCAGTACTTC; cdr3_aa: CASSLRLAGGPRVYEQYF
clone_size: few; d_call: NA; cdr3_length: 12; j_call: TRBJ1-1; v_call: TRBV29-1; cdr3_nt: TGCAGCGCCTCGGGTGGTGGGGCTGAAGCTTTCTTT; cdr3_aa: CSASGGGAEAFF
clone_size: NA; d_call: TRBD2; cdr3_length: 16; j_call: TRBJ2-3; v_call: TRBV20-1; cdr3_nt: TGCAGTGCTAGAGAGGGGGTAGCGGGGGGCACAGATACGCAGTATTTT; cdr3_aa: CSAREGVAGGTDTQYF
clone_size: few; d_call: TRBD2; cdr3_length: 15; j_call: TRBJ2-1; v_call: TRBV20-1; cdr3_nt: TGCAGTGCCCACCAGAGTAGCGGGGGGGGGGTTGAGCAGTTCTTC; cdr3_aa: CSAHQSSGGGVEQFF
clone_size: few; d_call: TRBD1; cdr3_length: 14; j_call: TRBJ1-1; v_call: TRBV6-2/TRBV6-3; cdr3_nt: TGTGCCAGCAGGCGACAGGGCCTGAATACTGAAGCTTTCTTT; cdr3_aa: CASRRQGLNTEAFF
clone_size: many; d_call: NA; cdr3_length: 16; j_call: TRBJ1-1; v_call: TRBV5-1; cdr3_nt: TGCGCCAGCAGCTTAAGTCTCCGGCAGGGTGACACTGAAGCTTTCTTT; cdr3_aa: CASSLSLRQGDTEAFF
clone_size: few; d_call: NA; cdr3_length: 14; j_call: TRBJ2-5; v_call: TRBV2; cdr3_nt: TGTGCCAGCAGTGATAAACAGGGGGGGAAGACCCAGTACTTC; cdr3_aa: CASSDKQGGKTQYF
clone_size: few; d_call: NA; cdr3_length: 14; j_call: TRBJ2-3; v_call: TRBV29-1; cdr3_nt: TGCAGCGTTTCGCACCTGGGACTTGCAGATACGCAGTATTTT; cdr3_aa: CSVSHLGLADTQYF
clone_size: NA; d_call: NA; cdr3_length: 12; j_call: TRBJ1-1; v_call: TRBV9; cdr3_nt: TGTGCCAGCAGCGGAGACCTCCGTGAAGCTTTCTTT; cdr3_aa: CASSGDLREAFF
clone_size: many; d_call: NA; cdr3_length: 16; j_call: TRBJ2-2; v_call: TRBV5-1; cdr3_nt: TGCGCCAGCAGCTTTACCGCAGTACCCGCTTACCGGGAGCTGTTTTTT; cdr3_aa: CASSFTAVPAYRELFF
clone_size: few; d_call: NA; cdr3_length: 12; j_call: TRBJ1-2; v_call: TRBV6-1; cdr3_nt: TGTGCCAGCGACGTGGGATTCTATGGCTACACCTTC; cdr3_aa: CASDVGFYGYTF
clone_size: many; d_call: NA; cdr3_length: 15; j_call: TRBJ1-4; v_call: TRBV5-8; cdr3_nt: TGTGCCAGCAGCCCAGGGAGTTTCGCTAATGAAAAACTGTTTTTT; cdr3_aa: CASSPGSFANEKLFF
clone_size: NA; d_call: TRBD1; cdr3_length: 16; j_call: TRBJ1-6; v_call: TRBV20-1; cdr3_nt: TGCAGTGCTAGAGCCGGGACAGCCCTCGGGGGGTCACCCCTCCACTTT; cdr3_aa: CSARAGTALGGSPLHF
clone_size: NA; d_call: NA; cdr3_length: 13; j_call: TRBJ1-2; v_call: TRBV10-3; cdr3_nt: TGTGCCATCAGTGACGCTGGACAGTATGGCTACACCTTC; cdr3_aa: CAISDAGQYGYTF
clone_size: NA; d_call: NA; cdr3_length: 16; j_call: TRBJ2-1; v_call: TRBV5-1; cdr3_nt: TGCGCCAGCAGCTTGGGGACTATAAGCTCCTACAATGAGCAGTTCTTC; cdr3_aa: CASSLGTISSYNEQFF
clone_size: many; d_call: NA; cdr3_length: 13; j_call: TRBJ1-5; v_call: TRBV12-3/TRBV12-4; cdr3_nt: TGTGCCAGCAGTTTGAGTTCCAATCAGCCCCAGCATTTT; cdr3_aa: CASSLSSNQPQHF
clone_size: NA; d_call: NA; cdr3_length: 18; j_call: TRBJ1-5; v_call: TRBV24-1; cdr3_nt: TGTGCCACCAGTGATTTGAGGGCCGGGGAGAGAAGCAATCAGCCCCAGCATTTT; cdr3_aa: CATSDLRAGERSNQPQHF
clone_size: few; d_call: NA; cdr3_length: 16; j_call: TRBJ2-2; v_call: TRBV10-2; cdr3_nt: TGCGCCAGCAGTGAGGGCCACGGGGGGCCGGACAGGGAGCTGTTTTTT; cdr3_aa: CASSEGHGGPDRELFF
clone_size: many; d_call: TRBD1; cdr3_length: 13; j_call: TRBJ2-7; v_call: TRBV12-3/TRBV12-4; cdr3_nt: TGTGCCAGCAAGACAGGGGGGACCTACGAGCAGTACTTC; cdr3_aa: CASKTGGTYEQYF
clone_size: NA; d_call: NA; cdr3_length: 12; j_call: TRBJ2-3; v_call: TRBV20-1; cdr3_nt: TGCAGTGCTAGAAGGATCACAGATACGCAGTATTTT; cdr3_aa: CSARRITDTQYF
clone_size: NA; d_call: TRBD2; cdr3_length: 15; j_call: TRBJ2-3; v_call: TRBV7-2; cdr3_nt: TGTGCCAGCAGCGTAGCGGGAGCAGGCACAGATACGCAGTATTTT; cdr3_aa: CASSVAGAGTDTQYF
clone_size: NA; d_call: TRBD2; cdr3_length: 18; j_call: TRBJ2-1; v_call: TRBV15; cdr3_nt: TGTGCCACCAGCAGATCTCGACTAGCGGGAGGACACTACAATGAGCAGTTCTTC; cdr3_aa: CATSRSRLAGGHYNEQFF
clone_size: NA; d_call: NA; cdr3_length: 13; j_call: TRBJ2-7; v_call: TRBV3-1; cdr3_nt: TGTGCCAGCAGCCAGGGAAGTTACTACGAGCAGTACTTC; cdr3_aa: CASSQGSYYEQYF
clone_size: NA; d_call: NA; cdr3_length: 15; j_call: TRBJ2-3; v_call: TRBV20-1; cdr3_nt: TGCAGTGCCCTCTCCGGGACTGTCCTCACAGATACGCAGTATTTT; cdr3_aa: CSALSGTVLTDTQYF
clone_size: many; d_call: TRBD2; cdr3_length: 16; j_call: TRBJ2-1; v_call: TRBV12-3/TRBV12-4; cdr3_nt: TGTGCCAGCAGTTTACTCCCTAGCGGGAGGGGAAATGAGCAGTTCTTC; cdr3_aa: CASSLLPSGRGNEQFF
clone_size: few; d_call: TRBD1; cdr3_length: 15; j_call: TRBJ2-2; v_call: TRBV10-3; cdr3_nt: TGTGCCATCAGCCCCGGGACAGGGGACACCGGGGAGCTGTTTTTT; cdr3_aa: CAISPGTGDTGELFF
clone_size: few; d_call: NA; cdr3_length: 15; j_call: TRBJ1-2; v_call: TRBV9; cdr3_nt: TGTGCCAGCAGCGTAGGGCGGGGAGGCGACTATGGCTACACCTTC; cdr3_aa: CASSVGRGGDYGYTF
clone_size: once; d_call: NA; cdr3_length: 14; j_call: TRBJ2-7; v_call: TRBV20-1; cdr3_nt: TGCAGTGCCCTTTGGGGACCTAGTTCCGGCGAGCAGTACTTC; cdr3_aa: CSALWGPSSGEQYF
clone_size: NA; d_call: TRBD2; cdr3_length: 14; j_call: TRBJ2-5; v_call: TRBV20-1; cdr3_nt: TGCAGTGCTCCCCGCGCGGGGGGTCAAGAGACCCAGTACTTC; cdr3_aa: CSAPRAGGQETQYF
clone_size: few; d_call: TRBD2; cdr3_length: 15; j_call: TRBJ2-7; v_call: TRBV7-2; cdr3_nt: TGTGCCAGCAGTTTAGCCAGCGGGAGCCGATACGAGCAGTACTTC; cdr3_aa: CASSLASGSRYEQYF
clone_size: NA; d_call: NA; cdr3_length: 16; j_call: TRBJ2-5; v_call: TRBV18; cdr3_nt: TGTGCCAGCTCACCACTAACGGGGAGCCTCCAAGAGACCCAGTACTTC; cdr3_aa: CASSPLTGSLQETQYF
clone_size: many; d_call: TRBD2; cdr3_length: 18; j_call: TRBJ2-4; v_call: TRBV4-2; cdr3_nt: TGTGCCAGCAGCCAAGCGGTAGCGGGTGAACTAGCCAAAAACATTCAGTACTTC; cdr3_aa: CASSQAVAGELAKNIQYF
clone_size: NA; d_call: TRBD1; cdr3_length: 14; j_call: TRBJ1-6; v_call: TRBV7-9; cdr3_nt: TGTGCCAGCAGCTCGGGACAGGGGGCTTCACCCCTCCACTTT; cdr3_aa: CASSSGQGASPLHF
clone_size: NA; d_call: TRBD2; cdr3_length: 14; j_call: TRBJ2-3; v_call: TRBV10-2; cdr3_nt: TGCGCCAGCGGACTAGCGGAGGTCCGGGATACGCAGTATTTT; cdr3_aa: CASGLAEVRDTQYF
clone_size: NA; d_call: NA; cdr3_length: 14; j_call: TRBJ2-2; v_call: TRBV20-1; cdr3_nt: TGCAGTGCCACTACCAGGGGGGCCACCGGGGAGCTGTTTTTT; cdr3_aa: CSATTRGATGELFF
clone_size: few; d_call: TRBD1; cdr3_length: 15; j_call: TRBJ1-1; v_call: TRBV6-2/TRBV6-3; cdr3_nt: TGTGCCAGCAGGCGGGACAGGGGGCAGAACACTGAAGCTTTCTTT; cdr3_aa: CASRRDRGQNTEAFF
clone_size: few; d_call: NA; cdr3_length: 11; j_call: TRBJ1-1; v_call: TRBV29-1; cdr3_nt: TGCAGCACTGACCCGCCAGCTGAAGCTTTCTTT; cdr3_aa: CSTDPPAEAFF
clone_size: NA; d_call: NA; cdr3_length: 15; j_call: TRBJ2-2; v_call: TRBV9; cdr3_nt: TGTGCCAGCAGCCCGACTACAAAGTACACCGGGGAGCTGTTTTTT; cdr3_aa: CASSPTTKYTGELFF
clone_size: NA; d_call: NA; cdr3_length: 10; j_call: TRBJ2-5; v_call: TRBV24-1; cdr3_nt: TGTGCCACCAGTGAGGAGACCCAGTACTTC; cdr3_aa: CATSEETQYF
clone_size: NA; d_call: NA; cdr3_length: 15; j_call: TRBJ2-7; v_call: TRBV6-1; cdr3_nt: TGTGCCAGCAGCCAACTCGCGGGAAGCTCCTACGAGCAGTACTTC; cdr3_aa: CASSQLAGSSYEQYF
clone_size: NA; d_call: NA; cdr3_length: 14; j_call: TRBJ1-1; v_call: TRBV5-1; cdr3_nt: TGCGCCAGCAGCTCCACCAGAACCGAGGGTGAAGCTTTCTTT; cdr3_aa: CASSSTRTEGEAFF
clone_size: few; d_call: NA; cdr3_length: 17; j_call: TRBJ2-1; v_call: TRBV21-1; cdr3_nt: TGTGCCAGCAGCAAAGGGGAGGGAGGTGTCTCCTACAATGAGCAGTTCTTC; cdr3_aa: CASSKGEGGVSYNEQFF
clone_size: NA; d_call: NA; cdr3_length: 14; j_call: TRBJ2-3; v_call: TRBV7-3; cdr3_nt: TGTGCCAGCAGCCCGAGCGGGGACAGGGATACGCAGTATTTT; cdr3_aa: CASSPSGDRDTQYF